This TCR beta chain is from a study of T cells in localized non-small cell lung cancer. Deletions cut 4 bases from V and 2 bases from J, with 11 bases between. Germline-derived CDR1 and CDR2 are MNHGY and SAAAGT. The CDR3 is 14 amino acids. Profiled with immunoSEQ multiplex PCR; TCRdb holds only in-frame clones, not every one. This sample has around 1,700 clones, with around 30% found just once. Study observations and caveats: Because only a single region of the tumor was sequenced, heterogeneity remains possible. There were a median around 57 of the top 100 tumor clones appearing in adjacent lung. Among blood samples, higher T cell density accompanied longer overall survival. Among the tissues sampled, uninvolved adjacent lung had the highest T cell clonality, above tumor.

In this sample, this clone turned up a few times. The antigen is undetermined. V and J are TRBV6-8 and TRBJ1-1, with D possibly being TRBD1 (6 bases). This sequence originates from a male donor aged 60 or older with stage II squamous cell lung carcinoma. Sequenced here: normal lung tissue next to the tumor, sampled before any cancer treatment. The CDR3: CASSSTGHNTEAFF. DNA of the CDR3: TGTGCCAGCAGTTCTACGGGACATAACACTGAAGCTTTCTTT.